These 21 T cell receptor beta chains share one sample of origin, sequenced in a study of CD8 T cells in Susac syndrome. An input of roughly 0.45 to 1 ug of RNA was subjected to reverse transcription using random hexamers. From the immunoSEQ multiplex PCR reads, TCRdb called clonotypes with MiXCR, one entry per CDR3 protein. The profile shows around 130,000 distinct CDR3 sequences, about 94% of them singletons. The sequencing input was CD8+ T cells from PBMCs. The receptors shown here come from a human donor with Susac syndrome.

This clonotype was detected only once. The chain employs TRBV11-2 and TRBJ2-3, with D perhaps being TRBD1 or TRBD2 (5 bases each). V was trimmed by 1 base and J by 3 bases, leaving 11 bases between them. This CDR3 is 15 amino acids long. Germline loops: CDR1 SGHAT, CDR2 FQNNGV. The CDR3 spells CASSLAGRGTDTQYF. The CDR3 DNA reads as TGTGCCAGCAGCTTAGCAGGGAGAGGTACAGATACGCAGTATTTT. Full variable domain (rest looked up from reference TRBV11-2 and TRBJ2-3): EAGVAQSPRYKIIEKRQSVAFWCNPISGHATLYWYQQILGQGPKLLIQFQNNGVVDDSQLPKDRFSAERLKGVDSTLKIQPAKLEDSAVYLCASSLAGRGTDTQYFGPGTRLTVL.

This chain connects TRBV11-3 to TRBJ2-1, with unresolved D. Trimming stripped 6 bases from V and 6 bases from J, with 12 bases between. The CDR3 runs to 13 residues. Germline CDR1 reads SGHNT; CDR2 reads YENEEA. This CDR3 reads CASSWMLGNEQFF. The CDR3 DNA reads as TGTGCCAGCAGTTGGATGTTGGGCAATGAGCAGTTCTTC. Drawing the rest from reference TRBV11-3 and TRBJ2-1, the complete variable domain is EAGVVQSPRYKIIEKKQPVAFWCNPISGHNTLYWYLQNLGQGPELLIRYENEEAVDDSQLPKDRFSAERLKGVDSTLKIQPAELGDSAVYLCASSWMLGNEQFFGPGTRLTVL.

This chain connects TRBV12-3 or TRBV12-4 to TRBJ2-7; perhaps TRBD1 as D (7 bases). Between the trimmed V and J ends, which lost 5 bases and 9 bases, there was a span of 17 bases. This CDR3 contains 13 residues. The CDR3 sequence: CASSPGGQPRQYF. CDR3 nucleotide sequence: TGTGCCAGCAGTCCCGGGGGACAGCCGCGGCAGTACTTC.

The gene calls are TRBV29-1 and TRBJ1-3; 7 bases align to TRBD1. The CDR3 totals 15 residues. Germline lookup yields CDR1 SQVTM and CDR2 ANQGSEA. V was clipped by 2 bases and J by 1 base; unmatched bases: 5. The CDR3 bases are TGCAGCGTTGAAACAGGGGAAGTATCTGGAAACACCATATATTTT. The encoded protein is CSVETGEVSGNTIYF. The full variable domain, in which reference TRBV29-1 and TRBJ1-3 provide the parts outside the CDR3, is SAVISQKPSRDICQRGTSLTIQCQVDSQVTMMFWYRQQPGQSLTLIATANQGSEATYESGFVIDKFPISRPNLTFSTLTVSNMSPEDSSIYLCSVETGEVSGNTIYFGEGSWLTVV.

The rearrangement joins TRBV12-3 or TRBV12-4 to TRBJ1-2; no definite D call. The CDR3 runs 14 residues. The germline V and J ends were trimmed by 5 bases and 4 bases, with 14 bases remaining between them. The CDR3 region is CASSPRHATYGYTF. CDR3 DNA: TGTGCCAGCAGTCCCCGGCATGCAACCTATGGCTACACCTTC.

The rearrangement links TRBV18 to TRBJ2-7; D remains unclear. V lost 3 bases to trimming and J lost 2 bases, with 17 bases between them. Germline V gene lookup returns CDR1 KGHSH and CDR2 LQKENI. The CDR3 extends over 16 amino acids. The CDR3 here is CASSPTQEEHAYEQYF. CDR3 bases: TGTGCCAGCTCACCGACCCAAGAGGAACATGCCTACGAGCAGTACTTC.

The V call is TRBV13, the J call TRBJ1-1; TRBD1 matches 10 bases. After removal of 5 bases from V and 6 bases from J, the junction contained 3 bases not matched to a gene. The CDR3 runs 13 residues. Germline lookup yields CDR1 PRHDT and CDR2 FYEKMQ (reference sequence). The CDR3, as DNA: TGTGCCAGCAGCGGGGACAGGGGAGCTGAAGCTTTCTTT. Translation gives CASSGDRGAEAFF.

The V gene is TRBV5-6, the J gene TRBJ2-7; D is ambiguous. The germline V gene encodes CDR1 SGHDT and CDR2 YYEEEE. The germline V and J ends were trimmed by 4 bases and 7 bases, with 18 bases remaining between them. The CDR3 consists of 14 residues. In nucleotides, the CDR3 is TGTGCCAGCAGCCCAATGTCAAGTCTGGGTGAGCAGTACTTC. This sequence encodes CASSPMSSLGEQYF.

V is TRBV12-3 or TRBV12-4 and J is TRBJ2-5, with TRBD2 matching 10 bases. V was pared by 0 bases and J by 4 bases, with 2 bases of the junction left unmatched. The CDR3 covers 15 residues. CDR3 loop: CASSLAASGGETQYF. CDR3 bases: TGTGCCAGCAGTTTAGCAGCTAGCGGGGGAGAGACCCAGTACTTC.

The gene calls are TRBV19 and TRBJ2-7, with D unresolved. Germline lookup yields CDR1 LNHDA and CDR2 SQIVND (reference sequence). Between the trimmed V and J ends, which lost 5 bases and 0 bases, there was a span of 8 bases. The CDR3 totals 13 residues. CDR3 sequence (DNA): TGTGCCAGTAGTGAAGGGTACTCCTACGAGCAGTACTTC. Its protein product is CASSEGYSYEQYF. Together with reference TRBV19 and TRBJ2-7, the CDR3 gives the full variable domain: DGGITQSPKYLFRKEGQNVTLSCEQNLNHDAMYWYRQDPGQGLRLIYYSQIVNDFQKGDIAEGYSVSREKKESFPLTVTSAQKNPTAFYLCASSEGYSYEQYFGPGTRLTVT.

This clonotype has just one count. The chain couples TRBV20-1 to TRBJ2-2; a weak D match, TRBD2 (6 bases). The V gene lost 2 bases and the J gene lost 0 bases, with 16 bases spanning the gap. This CDR3 spans 17 amino acids. The germline V gene encodes CDR1 DFQATT and CDR2 SNEGSKA (reference sequence). The CDR3 region is CSARSRRGRPNTGELFF. Written as DNA, the CDR3 is TGCAGTGCTAGATCCCGCCGGGGGAGACCGAACACCGGGGAGCTGTTTTTT.

This CDR3 reads CASSLVGTEYEQYF. As DNA, the CDR3 is TGTGCCAGCAGCTTAGTCGGGACAGAATACGAGCAGTACTTC. The V gene is TRBV11-2, the J gene TRBJ2-7; 7 bases fit TRBD1. With V trimmed by 1 base and J by 4 bases, 4 bases remained unmatched. The CDR3 extends over 14 amino acids. In germline, CDR1 is SGHAT, CDR2 FQNNGV.

The chain couples TRBV6-5 to TRBJ1-6; D uncertain. The V and J ends lost 2 bases and 7 bases respectively, with 6 bases between them. This CDR3 contains 13 residues. Germline CDR1 reads MNHEY; CDR2 reads SVGAGI. The CDR3 region is CASSYGPNSPLHF. CDR3 sequence (DNA): TGTGCCAGCAGTTACGGGCCGAATTCACCCCTCCACTTT.

The CDR3 DNA sequence: TGCAGTGCTAGAGATTCTTTCCGGACTAGCGACACCGGGGAGCTGTTTTTT. It codes for CSARDSFRTSDTGELFF. The gene calls are TRBV20-1 and TRBJ2-2; 9 bases are shared with TRBD2. CDR3 size: 17 residues. CDR1 is DFQATT, CDR2 SNEGSKA, per germline (reference sequence). V trimming: 0 bases; J trimming: 3 bases; junction bases outside the gene matches: 8.

This chain uses TRBV7-9 with TRBJ2-1, with 7 bases matching TRBD2. CDR1 and CDR2 (germline): SEHNR, FQNEAQ (reference sequence). V shed 5 bases and J 12 bases; nucleotides not matched to a gene: 4. CDR3 length equals 11 residues. The CDR3 is CASSPGLSQFF. The CDR3 region has the DNA TGTGCCAGCAGCCCGGGACTATCGCAGTTCTTC.

This chain uses TRBV20-1 with TRBJ2-7, with TRBD2 identical over 8 bases. V trimming: 5 bases; J trimming: 0 bases; junction bases outside the gene matches: 3. The germline V gene encodes CDR1 DFQATT and CDR2 SNEGSKA (reference sequence). The CDR3 has 13 amino acids. The CDR3 here is CSAERGSSYEQYF. In nucleotides, the CDR3 is TGCAGTGCTGAGCGGGGGAGCTCCTACGAGCAGTACTTC.

Written as DNA, the CDR3 is TGTGCCAGCAGCTCCCGGACAGGGGCCAATTCACCCCTCCACTTT. This sequence encodes CASSSRTGANSPLHF. The chain couples TRBV9 to TRBJ1-6; 9 positions match TRBD1. In germline, CDR1 is SGDLS, CDR2 YYNGEE. CDR3 length: 15 amino acids. Germline trimming cut 4 bases from V and 7 bases from J; bases unmatched to any gene: 6.

J is TRBJ2-7 and V is TRBV6-2 or TRBV6-3; D gene uncertain. V gave up 7 bases and J gave up 5 bases, with 15 bases separating them. The CDR3 runs 13 residues. In germline, CDR1 is MNHEY, CDR2 SVGEGT. The CDR3 loop reads CASTLRVLDEQYF. In DNA form, the CDR3 reads TGTGCCAGCACCCTACGTGTCCTAGACGAGCAGTACTTC.

J is TRBJ1-1 and V is TRBV5-5; D uncertain. Per germline, CDR1 SGHKS and CDR2 YYEKEE (reference sequence). There are 12 residues in the CDR3. The V end was cut by 0 bases, the J end by 3 bases, with 3 bases between. This chain's CDR3 is CASSLADTEAFF. In DNA, the CDR3 is TGTGCCAGCAGCTTGGCCGACACTGAAGCTTTCTTT.

The chain employs TRBV5-1 and TRBJ1-3; 7 bases align to TRBD1. Trimming cost V 3 bases and J 4 bases; bases outside gene matches: 10. Germline V gene lookup returns CDR1 SGHRS and CDR2 YFSETQ. The CDR3 totals 16 residues. The CDR3 loop is CASSWGQSAIGNTIYF. As DNA, the CDR3 is TGCGCCAGCAGCTGGGGACAGTCAGCAATCGGAAACACCATATATTTT.

This clonotype was seen only once. The chain couples TRBV4-1 to TRBJ2-7, with TRBD2 as a possible D gene (7 bases). The V end was cut by 0 bases, the J end by 1 base, with 10 bases between. The CDR3 is 15 amino acids. Germline CDR1 is MGHRA and CDR2 is YSYEKL. The CDR3 DNA reads TGCGCCAGCAGCCAAGATCGGGGGGCGTCCTACGAGCAGTACTTC. It codes for CASSQDRGASYEQYF.